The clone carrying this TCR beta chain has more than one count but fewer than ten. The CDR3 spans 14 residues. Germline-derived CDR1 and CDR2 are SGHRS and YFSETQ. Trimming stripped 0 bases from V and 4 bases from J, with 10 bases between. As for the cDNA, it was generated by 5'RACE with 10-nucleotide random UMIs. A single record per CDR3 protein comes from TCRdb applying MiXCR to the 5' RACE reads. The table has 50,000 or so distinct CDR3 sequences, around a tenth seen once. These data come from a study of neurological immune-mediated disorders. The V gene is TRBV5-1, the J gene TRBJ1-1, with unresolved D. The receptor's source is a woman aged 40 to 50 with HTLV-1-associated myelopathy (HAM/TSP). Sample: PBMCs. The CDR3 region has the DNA TGCGCCAGCAGCTTGGGGGGTGGTAGCACTGAAGCTTTCTTT. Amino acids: CASSLGGGSTEAFF.